This is a list of T cell receptor beta chains from one sample in a study of shared clonotypes between healthy human individuals. TCRdb's table, derived via immunoSEQ multiplex PCR, lists solely in-frame clones and lacks some. Of 2 million to 2.5 million clones detected, 92% appear once; the ten largest clones hold approximately 0.39%. Sequencing was carried out using naive CD4+ T cells from PBMCs. Every receptor here comes from a young man in good health. Some clones in this sample may be carry-over from other donors' samples. CDR3s include the opening cysteine and the closing phenylalanine or tryptophan. The D gene is left open where the match is weak. For some rows the clone size is stated as once, few or many, or as a class when expanded; others skip it.

V	size	D	J	DNA	CDR3
TRBV5-4	.	TRBD2	TRBJ2-3	TGTGCCAGCAGCTTTACTAGCGGGAGGACAGATACGCAGTATTTT	CASSFTSGRTDTQYF
TRBV25-1	.	TRBD2	TRBJ2-5	TGTGCCAGCAGTGAGCCTAGCGGGAGGCCCCAAGAGACCCAGTACTTC	CASSEPSGRPQETQYF
TRBV9	.	TRBD1	TRBJ2-2	TGTGCCAGCAGCGTAGCAGGGGGAGAGACCGGGGAGCTGTTTTTT	CASSVAGGETGELFF
TRBV9	.	.	TRBJ2-2	TGTGCCAGCAGCGTAGGGGGTAATATCGGGGAGCTGTTTTTT	CASSVGGNIGELFF
TRBV2	.	.	TRBJ2-2	TGTGCCAGCAGCGCCCGCATCGTTAGCGCGGACACCGGGGAGCTGTTTTTT	CASSARIVSADTGELFF
TRBV5-4	.	TRBD2	TRBJ2-3	TGTGCCAGCAGTAGCGGGAAAAGCACAGATACGCAGTATTTT	CASSSGKSTDTQYF
TRBV30	.	.	TRBJ1-5	TGTGCCTGGAGTAGGCCATACCAGGGAGCCAATCAGCCCCAGCATTTT	CAWSRPYQGANQPQHF
TRBV6-5	.	.	TRBJ2-7	TGTGCCAGCAGTTACTCAGGGCGTTGGTCATACGAGCAGTACTTC	CASSYSGRWSYEQYF
TRBV5-1	.	.	TRBJ2-5	TGCGCCAGCAGCTTGGTTGGGGTGGTGAGGCAAGAGACCCAGTACTTC	CASSLVGVVRQETQYF
TRBV28	.	.	TRBJ1-3	TGTGCCAGCGGAACCAGGGCAGCGGGAAACACCATATATTTT	CASGTRAAGNTIYF
TRBV12-1	.	.	TRBJ2-7	TGTGCCAGCAGCCGGATTGCTGCGTCCTACGAGCAGTACTTC	CASSRIAASYEQYF
TRBV18	.	.	TRBJ1-1	TGTGCCAGCTCACCGGGGCAGAGAAACACTGAAGCTTTCTTT	CASSPGQRNTEAFF
TRBV28	.	.	TRBJ1-2	TGTGCCAGCAGTTGGCCTCGGGATCCCTATGGCTACACCTTC	CASSWPRDPYGYTF
TRBV7-2	few	.	TRBJ1-1	TGTGCCAGCAGCTTAGGCGAGGGCAAGGCGAACACTGAAGCTTTCTTT	CASSLGEGKANTEAFF
TRBV5-4	.	.	TRBJ2-4	TGTGCCAGCAGCCCGAACAGTGTTGCCAAAAACATTCAGTACTTC	CASSPNSVAKNIQYF
TRBV11-3	.	TRBD1	TRBJ2-7	TGTGCCAGCAGTCCCGGGACAGGGGTCTCCTACGAGCAGTACTTC	CASSPGTGVSYEQYF
TRBV7-8	.	TRBD2	TRBJ2-7	TGTGCCAGCAGCCCACCGCAGCGGGAGGGCTACGAGCAGTACTTC	CASSPPQREGYEQYF
TRBV7-3	.	TRBD2	TRBJ2-1	TGTGCCAGCAGCTTAGGGCGGGAGGAAAACAATGAGCAGTTCTTC	CASSLGREENNEQFF
TRBV4-3	.	.	TRBJ1-5	TGCGCCAGCAGCCTGCAAGGAGGGGGGGATCAGCCCCAGCATTTT	CASSLQGGGDQPQHF
TRBV7-6	.	.	TRBJ1-1	TGTGCCAGCAGCTCGGACATAAACACTGAAGCTTTCTTT	CASSSDINTEAFF
TRBV5-1	.	.	TRBJ1-1	TGCGCCAGCAGCTGGGGGGAGAACACTGAAGCTTTCTTT	CASSWGENTEAFF
TRBV6-6	.	.	TRBJ1-1	TGTGCCAGCAGTTACTCCTATATAGGCACTGAAGCTTTCTTT	CASSYSYIGTEAFF
TRBV2	few	.	TRBJ1-1	TGTGCCAGCAGTGATTTGGGGGCGGGAAACACTGAAGCTTTCTTT	CASSDLGAGNTEAFF
TRBV18	.	TRBD1	TRBJ1-4	TGTGCCAGCTCACCACTACCGACAGGGATTAATGAAAAACTGTTTTTT	CASSPLPTGINEKLFF
TRBV4-1	.	TRBD1	TRBJ2-7	TGCGCCAGCAGCCAACCCCGGGACAGCCACGAGCAGTACTTC	CASSQPRDSHEQYF
TRBV7-2	.	TRBD2	TRBJ2-7	TGTGCCAGCAGCTTAGGGGTTAGCGGGAGTGGAGAGCAGTACTTC	CASSLGVSGSGEQYF
TRBV29-1	.	.	TRBJ2-1	TGCAGCGTTGCCAGAACTATCTACAATGAGCAGTTCTTC	CSVARTIYNEQFF
TRBV11-2	.	.	TRBJ2-3	TGTGCCAGCAGCGGGTGGAGAGGGAGCACAGATACGCAGTATTTT	CASSGWRGSTDTQYF
TRBV25-1	.	TRBD1	TRBJ1-4	TGTGCCAGCACCCCGACAGGGGGGGAAAAACTGTTTTTT	CASTPTGGEKLFF
TRBV4-3	.	TRBD2	TRBJ2-1	TGCGCCAGCAGCCGGAAGGGACTAGCGGGAGGCTACAATGAGCAGTTCTTC	CASSRKGLAGGYNEQFF
TRBV6-5	.	.	TRBJ2-2	TGTGCCAGCAGTTTGGCGGTTGCCGGGGAGCTGTTTTTT	CASSLAVAGELFF
TRBV19	.	TRBD1	TRBJ1-5	TGTGCCAGTAGTATTCCCGGGACAGGGAACTATCAGCCCCAGCATTTT	CASSIPGTGNYQPQHF
TRBV5-1	.	.	TRBJ1-2	TGCGCCAGCAGCTTGGTGTGGTCAGGGCACAACTATGGCTACACCTTC	CASSLVWSGHNYGYTF
TRBV18	.	TRBD2	TRBJ2-5	TGTGCCAGCTCACCCACTAGCGGGAGTAGTACGGAGACCCAGTACTTC	CASSPTSGSSTETQYF
TRBV27	.	TRBD2	TRBJ2-7	TGTGCCAGCAGGTCAGGCGGGGGTGGCCCCTCCTACGAGCAGTACTTC	CASRSGGGGPSYEQYF
TRBV6-8	.	.	TRBJ1-2	TGTGCCAGCAGAATTAGGCCTCCGGTCGAATATGGCTACACCTTC	CASRIRPPVEYGYTF
TRBV4-3	once	TRBD2	TRBJ2-7	TGCGCCAGCAGCCAAGGCCCCGGGACTACCTCCTACGAGCAGTACTTC	CASSQGPGTTSYEQYF
TRBV7-2	.	TRBD2	TRBJ2-7	TGTGCCAGCAGCTTAGGAGCGGGATCCTACGAGCAGTACTTC	CASSLGAGSYEQYF
TRBV27	.	.	TRBJ1-2	TGTGCCAGCAGTTTGGGAGGCAGGGTTAACTATGGCTACACCTTC	CASSLGGRVNYGYTF
TRBV5-1	.	TRBD1	TRBJ1-4	TGCGCCAGCAGGATACAGGGGTCTAATGAAAAACTGTTTTTT	CASRIQGSNEKLFF
TRBV29-1	.	.	TRBJ2-1	TGCAGCGTTGAAGTGGGCTCGGGTTTTTGGGGGTCGTCCTACAATGAGCAGTTCTTC	CSVEVGSGFWGSSYNEQFF